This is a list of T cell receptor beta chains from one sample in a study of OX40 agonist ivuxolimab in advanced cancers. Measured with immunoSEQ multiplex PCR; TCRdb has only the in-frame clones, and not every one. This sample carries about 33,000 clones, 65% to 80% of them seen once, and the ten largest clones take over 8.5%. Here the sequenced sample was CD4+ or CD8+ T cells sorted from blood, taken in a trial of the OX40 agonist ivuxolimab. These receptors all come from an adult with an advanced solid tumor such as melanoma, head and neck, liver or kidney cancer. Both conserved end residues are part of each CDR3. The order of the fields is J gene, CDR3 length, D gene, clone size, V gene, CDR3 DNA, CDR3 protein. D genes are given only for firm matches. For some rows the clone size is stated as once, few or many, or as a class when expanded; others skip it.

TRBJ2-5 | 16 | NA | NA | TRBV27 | NA | CASSTSGLAKPYEQYF
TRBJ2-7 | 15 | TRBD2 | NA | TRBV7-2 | TGTGCCAGCAGCTCGTACGGGGGGAGCTCCTACGAGCAGTACTTC | CASSSYGGSSYEQYF
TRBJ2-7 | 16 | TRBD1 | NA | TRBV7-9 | TGTGCCAGCAGCTTGACAGGGGGTATGACTAAGAACGAGCAGTACTTC | CASSLTGGMTKNEQYF
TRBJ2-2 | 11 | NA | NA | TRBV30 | TGTGCCTGGAGTACGGTCGGGGAGCTGTTTTTT | CAWSTVGELFF
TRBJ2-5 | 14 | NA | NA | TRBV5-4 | TGTGCCAGCAGCTTGGAGAGGGCCCAAGAGACCCAGTACTTC | CASSLERAQETQYF
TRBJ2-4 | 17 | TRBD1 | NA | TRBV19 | TGTGCCAGTAAATTGGGGGGACAGGGACTAGCCAAAAACATTCAGTACTTC | CASKLGGQGLAKNIQYF
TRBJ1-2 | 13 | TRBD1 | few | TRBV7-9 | TGTGCCAGCAGCTTAGGAAGGGACAGAGGCTACACCTTC | CASSLGRDRGYTF
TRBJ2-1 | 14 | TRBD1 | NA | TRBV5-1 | TGCGCCAGCAGCTTGACAGGGGTTTATAATGAGCAGTTCTTC | CASSLTGVYNEQFF
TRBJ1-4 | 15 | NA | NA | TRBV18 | TGTGCCAGCTCACCACCGGGACCAATGGGGGAAAAACTGTTTTTT | CASSPPGPMGEKLFF
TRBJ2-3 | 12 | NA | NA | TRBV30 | TGTGCCTGGGGGACCGTCATGGATACGCAGTATTTT | CAWGTVMDTQYF
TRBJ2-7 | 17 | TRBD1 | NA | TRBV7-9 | TGTGCCAGCAGCTTGAGACGTCCGGGACAGGCCGCCTACGAGCAGTACTTC | CASSLRRPGQAAYEQYF
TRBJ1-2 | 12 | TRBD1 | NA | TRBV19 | TGTGCCAGTCAAGACAGGGGCTATGGCTACACCTTC | CASQDRGYGYTF
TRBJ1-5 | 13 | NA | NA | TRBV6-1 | TGTGCCGCATGGGAAGTGCGCAATCAGCCCCAGCATTTT | CAAWEVRNQPQHF
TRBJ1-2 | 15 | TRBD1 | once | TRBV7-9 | TGTGCCAGCAGCTTAGCGGGACAGGGGGAAGTTGGCTACACCTTC | CASSLAGQGEVGYTF
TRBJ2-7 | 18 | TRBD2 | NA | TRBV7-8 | TGTGCCAGCAGCTTAGTGGTCCGGGCTAGCGGGGGGGCCGACGAGCAGTACTTC | CASSLVVRASGGADEQYF
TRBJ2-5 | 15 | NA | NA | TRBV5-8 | TGTGCCAGCAGCTCCCTTATTTCGCTTGGGGAGACCCAGTACTTC | CASSSLISLGETQYF
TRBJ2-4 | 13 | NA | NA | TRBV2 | TGTGCCAGCAGTGATAGACGGTATGACATTCAGTACTTC | CASSDRRYDIQYF
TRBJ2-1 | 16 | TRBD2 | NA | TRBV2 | TGTGCCAGCAGTGAAGAGGGCGGGGGGGCCTACAATGAGCAGTTCTTC | CASSEEGGGAYNEQFF
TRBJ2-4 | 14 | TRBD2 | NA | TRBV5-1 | TGCGCCAGCAGCGGTAGCGGGGGGGCAAACATTCAGTACTTC | CASSGSGGANIQYF
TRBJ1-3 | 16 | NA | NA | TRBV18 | TGTGCCAGCTCACCATCCAGGGTGGCATCTGGAAACACCATATATTTT | CASSPSRVASGNTIYF
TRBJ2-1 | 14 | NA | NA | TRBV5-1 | TGCGCCAGCAGCTCCCCGAAGCCTGGCGATGAGCAGTTCTTC | CASSSPKPGDEQFF
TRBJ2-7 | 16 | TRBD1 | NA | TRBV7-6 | TGTGCCAGCAGCTTAGCGTGGACAGGTGTGTCCTCCGAGCAGTACTTC | CASSLAWTGVSSEQYF
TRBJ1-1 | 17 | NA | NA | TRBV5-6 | TGTGCCAGCAGCTTCGCATTCGGGAAAACAATGAACACTGAAGCTTTCTTT | CASSFAFGKTMNTEAFF
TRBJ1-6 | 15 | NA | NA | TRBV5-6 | TGTGCCAGCAGCTTGGGAGGGAACCATAATTCACCCCTCCACTTT | CASSLGGNHNSPLHF
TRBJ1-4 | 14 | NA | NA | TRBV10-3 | TGTGCCATCAGTGCGGGTGGAACTAATGAAAAACTGTTTTTT | CAISAGGTNEKLFF
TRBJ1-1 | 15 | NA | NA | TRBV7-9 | TGTGCCAGCAGCTTAGGTTCAGGGGCGAACACTGAAGCTTTCTTT | CASSLGSGANTEAFF
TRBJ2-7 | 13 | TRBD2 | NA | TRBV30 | TGTGCCTGGAGTAGAAGCGGGGGGTACGAGCAGTACTTC | CAWSRSGGYEQYF
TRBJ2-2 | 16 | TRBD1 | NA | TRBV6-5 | TGTGCCAGCAGTTACGGGGGACAGGGGCACACCGGGGAGCTGTTTTTT | CASSYGGQGHTGELFF
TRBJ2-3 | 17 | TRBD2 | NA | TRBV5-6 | TGTGCCAGCAGCTCTAGGACTAGCGGGGGGGGCACAGATACGCAGTATTTT | CASSSRTSGGGTDTQYF
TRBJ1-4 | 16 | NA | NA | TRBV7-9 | TGTGCCAGCAGCTTGCTCCTAGTCGCAACTAATGAAAAACTGTTTTTT | CASSLLLVATNEKLFF
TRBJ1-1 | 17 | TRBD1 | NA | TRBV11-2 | TGTGCCAGCAGCTTACAAAAGACCCAGGGGGCTAGGACTGAAGCTTTCTTT | CASSLQKTQGARTEAFF
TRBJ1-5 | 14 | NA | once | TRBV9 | TGTGCCAGCAGCATCGGAGGGGGCAATCAGCCCCAGCATTTT | CASSIGGGNQPQHF